Below, 9 T cell receptor beta chains from the same sample are listed, as sequenced in a study of CD8+ T cells in alopecia areata. After isolation, RNA underwent reverse transcription to generate cDNA as the sequencing template. TCRdb's table, derived via immunoSEQ multiplex PCR, lists solely in-frame clones and lacks some. The table records some 210,000 clones, 50% to 65% of them present only once. Sequenced here: CD4+ T cells sorted from blood, sampled at week 0. The receptors stem from a human donor with alopecia areata.

The V and J genes are TRBV20-1 and TRBJ1-1; no reliable D call. CDR1 is DFQATT and CDR2 is SNEGSKA in the germline V gene (reference sequence). The ends were cut back, 3 bases at V and 8 bases at J, with 4 bases in the middle. This CDR3 has 9 residues. CDR3 nucleotide sequence: TGCAGTGCTAGCCCCGAAGCTTTCTTT. Its translation is CSASPEAFF.

This clone was picked up a small number of times. This sequence joins TRBV29-1 and TRBJ2-7; the D gene is possibly TRBD1 (6 bases). V dropped 4 bases and J dropped 1 base, with 14 bases sitting between them. Germline values: CDR1 SQVTM, CDR2 ANQGSEA. The CDR3 runs 14 residues. CDR3: CSVVGDRSSYEQYF. The CDR3 DNA reads TGCAGCGTTGTTGGTGACAGGTCTTCCTACGAGCAGTACTTC.

The V gene is TRBV7-9, the J gene TRBJ2-7, with 9 bases that match TRBD1. Losses at the gene ends were 5 bases for V and 2 bases for J; bases not matched to a gene: 7. CDR1 is SEHNR and CDR2 is FQNEAQ in the germline V gene (reference sequence). The CDR3 has 15 residues. In DNA, the CDR3 is TGTGCCAGCAGCATGGGACAGGGCCCTACCTACGAGCAGTACTTC. This codes for CASSMGQGPTYEQYF.

In this sample, this clone turned up a few times. The chain links TRBV4-1 to TRBJ2-5; 9 nucleotides match TRBD2. The CDR3 sequence is 16 residues long. Looked up from germline, CDR1 is MGHRA and CDR2 is YSYEKL. With 4 bases clipped from V and 2 bases from J, the junction kept 8 bases outside the gene matches. The CDR3 reads CASSPRSSGIQETQYF. The CDR3 DNA reads as TGCGCCAGCAGCCCTCGGTCTAGCGGGATACAAGAGACCCAGTACTTC.

This clone appeared many times. The chain uses TRBV10-1 and TRBJ2-3; 12 bases agree with TRBD2. V was pared by 5 bases and J by 2 bases, with 5 bases of the junction left unmatched. This CDR3 spans 16 amino acids. CDR1 is WNHNN, CDR2 SYGVQD, per germline (reference sequence). The CDR3 DNA follows: TGCGCCAGCAGTCAGACTAGCGGGAGTCTCACAGATACGCAGTATTTT. As protein: CASSQTSGSLTDTQYF.

This clone showed up just a few times. The CDR3, as DNA: TGTGCCAGCAGTGAATCAGGGGCTGCCGGAAACACCATATATTTT. Its protein product is CASSESGAAGNTIYF. The V call is TRBV2, the J call TRBJ1-3; TRBD1 might be the D (6 bases). CDR1 and CDR2 from the germline V gene are SNHLY and FYNNEI. V lost 2 bases to trimming and J lost 4 bases, with 12 bases between them. The CDR3 sequence is 15 residues long.

V is TRBV5-5 and J is TRBJ1-6; TRBD1 matches 10 bases. The junction had 3 bases not matched to a gene; V was cut back by 0 bases and J by 9 bases. CDR1 is SGHKS, CDR2 YYEKEE, per germline (reference sequence). This CDR3 has 15 residues. Here the CDR3 reads CASSLAGQGSSPLHF. CDR3 bases: TGTGCCAGCAGCTTGGCGGGACAGGGGAGTTCACCCCTCCACTTT.

V gene TRBV5-1 combines with J gene TRBJ2-2; D unclear. This CDR3 contains 15 residues. CDR1 is SGHRS and CDR2 is YFSETQ in the germline V gene. Deletions cut 4 bases from V and 4 bases from J, with 14 bases between. CDR3 bases: TGCGCCAGCAGCACCCCCCAAGGAGTCACCGGGGAGCTGTTTTTT. This encodes CASSTPQGVTGELFF.

V gene TRBV6-5 combines with J gene TRBJ1-5, with D hard to call. The ends were cut back, 6 bases at V and 7 bases at J, with 13 bases in the middle. This CDR3 region has 13 residues. Germline CDR1 MNHEY, CDR2 SVGAGI. The CDR3 DNA reads as TGTGCCAGCAGAAAAACTCAGGAGCAGCCCCAGCATTTT. It translates to CASRKTQEQPQHF.